What follows describes a single T cell receptor beta chain. Data came from immunoSEQ multiplex PCR; TCRdb stores just in-frame clones and leaves some out. Of around 150,000 clones listed, around 89% are singletons. This sample stems from a study of blood T cell repertoires in COVID-19. On the study more broadly: In each case, the material was cDNA or gDNA derived from T cells, B-cell-depleted T cells, or PBMCs.

Sequences were obtained from peripheral blood. The TCR originated in a man aged 55-75 years with acute or convalescent COVID-19.

The DNA of the CDR3 is TGTGCCAGCTCCCGCGGACAGGGATCATCCTACGAGCAGTACTTC. Translated, it gives CASSRGQGSSYEQYF. The chain uses TRBV18 and TRBJ2-7; 8 nucleotides agree with TRBD1. Trimming at V came to 6 bases and at J to 1 base, leaving 8 bases not matched to a gene. The CDR3 has 15 residues. Per germline, CDR1 KGHSH and CDR2 LQKENI.